One sample yielded the 13 T cell receptor beta chains listed below, sequenced in a study of tissue T cells after allogeneic stem cell transplantation. Specified time point: mouse harvest day 14 after allogeneic transplant. Tail vein injection delivered 10^7 T-cell-depleted bone marrow cells and 10^6 splenic CD5+ T cells. The method was immunoSEQ multiplex PCR; TCRdb's version includes in-frame clones alone and lacks a portion of them. The sample includes thousands of clones, around a third of them seen just once. Sample: skin. The receptors stem from a female BALB/c mouse given C57BL/6 T cells with graft-versus-host disease after an allogeneic hematopoietic cell transplant.

For this clone: Gene and germline names: mouse. The read finishes 1 residue shy of the CDR3 end, and the germline J gene is used to complete it. J is TRBJ2-7 and V is TRBV13-1; 11 nucleotides line up with TRBD2. CDR1 NSHNY and CDR2 SYGAGN come from the germline V gene. CDR3 length: 14 amino acids. J lost 3 bases, V lost 3 bases, and 2 bases had no gene match. CDR3 bases read: TGTGCCAGCAGTGCCGACTGGGGGGGCTATGAACAGTAC. It translates to CASSADWGGYEQY. The full CDR3 is CASSADWGGYEQYF.

Comment on this clone: Mouse gene names and germline throughout. Sequencing ends 1 residue short of the CDR3 end; the germline J gene provides the rest. The genes are TRBV23 and TRBJ2-2; TRBD1 was called by the table and not checked on the DNA. Germline loops: CDR1 KGHTA, CDR2 FQNQQP. CDR3 length: 14 amino acids. The CDR3 bases that were read are TGCTCCAGCAGTTCAGGGAGGGACACCGGGCAGCTCTAC. It encodes CSSSSGRDTGQLY. The complete CDR3 protein is CSSSSGRDTGQLYF.

Notes on this clone: Gene and germline names: mouse. The read ends 1 residue shy of where the CDR3 ends; the end is completed using the germline J gene. The rearrangement joins TRBV16 to TRBJ2-5; 8 bases agree with TRBD2. Germline-derived CDR1 and CDR2 are SGHSA and FRNQAP. V was pared by 4 bases and J by 5 bases, with 5 bases of the junction left unmatched. The CDR3 runs 14 residues. The CDR3 bases that were read are TGTGCAAGCAGCTCCGACTGGGGACGAGACACCCAGTAC. Its protein is CASSSDWGRDTQY. In full, the CDR3 reads CASSSDWGRDTQYF.

To note about this clone: These gene names are mouse names. The read terminates 1 residue ahead of where the CDR3 ends, so the germline J gene completes it. Other nucleotide sequences from this sample produce the same CDR3. The chain is built from TRBV26 and TRBJ2-4; D is undetermined. Trimming pared 4 bases from V and 0 bases from J, leaving 8 bases between. Germline CDR1 KGHPV, CDR2 FQNQEV (reference sequence). The CDR3 covers 14 residues. CDR3 residues: CASSPTTSQNTLYF. The DNA read from the CDR3 is TGTGCCAGCAGTCCAACAACTAGTCAAAACACCTTGTAC.

This clone was recorded a few times. All gene names here are mouse names. The sequenced fragment ends 1 residue before the CDR3 boundary, so the rest is inferred from the germline J gene. V is TRBV13-3 and J is TRBJ2-5; 8 nucleotides agree with TRBD2. This CDR3 contains 14 residues. Germline assignment: CDR1 NNHDY and CDR2 SYVADS. J gave up 2 bases and V 6 bases, and 5 bases lay outside the gene matches. The CDR3 DNA, read in part, is TGTGCCAGCAACGGACTGGGCCTCCAAGACACCCAGTAC. Translation gives CASNGLGLQDTQY. The full-length CDR3 reads as CASNGLGLQDTQYF.

This clone was counted only a few times. Each gene name is a mouse one. Read coverage stops 1 residue before the CDR3 terminus; the germline J gene supplies the remainder. This chain connects TRBV26 to TRBJ2-4; tentatively, D is TRBD2 (5 bases). The germline gives CDR1 KGHPV, CDR2 FQNQEV (reference sequence). V lost 4 bases, J lost 3 bases, and 8 bases lay in between. The CDR3 is 13 amino acids. The CDR3 region is CASSRAGQNTLYF. The sequenced CDR3 bases are TGTGCCAGCAGTCGGGCTGGGCAAAACACCTTGTAC.

On this clone itself: Any gene name here is a mouse gene name. The sequenced CDR3 bases are TGTGCCAGCGGTGGACAGGGGGCAGAAACGCTGTAT. This encodes CASGGQGAETLY. In full, the CDR3 reads CASGGQGAETLYF. The genes are TRBV13-2 and TRBJ2-3; TRBD1 matches at 8 bases. Coverage ceases 1 residue before the CDR3 finishes, and the germline J gene fills in the end. This CDR3 has 13 residues. CDR1 and CDR2 from the germline V gene are NNHNN and SYGAGS (reference sequence). V was pared by 3 bases and J by 3 bases, with 0 bases of the junction left unmatched.

This clone was counted only a few times. Gene and germline names: mouse. The read ends 1 residue before the CDR3 terminus; that terminus is restored from the germline J gene. The V gene is TRBV3, the J gene TRBJ2-7; 7 bases fit TRBD2. The V gene end was trimmed by 6 bases and the J gene end by 4 bases; junction bases not matched to a gene: 3. This CDR3 spans 12 amino acids. Germline V gene sequence: CDR1 SNHLY, CDR2 FYNGKV (reference sequence). The CDR3 here is CASRSLGYEQYF. CDR3 DNA (partial): TGTGCCAGCAGATCACTGGGGTATGAACAGTAC.

This clone rates as medium-sized (0.01 to 0.1%). Gene names and germline match the mouse. The observed sequence ends 1 residue before the CDR3 terminus, with the missing tail filled in from the germline J gene. The rearrangement joins TRBV12-2 to TRBJ1-5; 7 positions match TRBD1. The V segment lost 3 bases and the J segment 3 bases; nucleotides outside the gene matches: 4. CDR3 length equals 14 residues. Germline values: CDR1 SGHLS, CDR2 HYDKME. CDR3 DNA (partial): TGTGCCAGCTCTTCACGGGACAGCAACCAGGCTCCGCTT. Amino acids: CASSSRDSNQAPL. The entire CDR3 protein reads CASSSRDSNQAPLF. Based on the CDR3 plus reference TRBV12-2 and TRBJ1-5, the full variable domain is NSGVVQSPRYIIKGKGERSILKCIPISGHLSVAWYQQTQGQELKFFIQHYDKMERDKGNLPSRFSVQQFDDYHSEMNMSALELEDSAVYFCASSSRDSNQAPLFGEGTRLSVL.

With regard to this clone: Gene names are mouse gene names. The CDR3 goes on 1 residue after the read ends, and that part is filled in from the germline J gene. The chain recombines TRBV26 with TRBJ2-4, with a weak D call TRBD1 (6 bases). The CDR3 has 14 amino acids. Germline CDR1 is KGHPV and CDR2 is FQNQEV (reference sequence). V was shortened by 4 bases and J by 4 bases, with 12 bases between the two germline ends. The CDR3 region is CASSPSGQKNTLYF. The CDR3 bases that were read are TGTGCCAGCAGTCCCTCGGGACAAAAAAACACCTTGTAC.

This clone qualifies as medium-sized. All gene names here are mouse names. Read sequence stops 1 residue before the CDR3 end, and the germline J gene provides the missing end. The gene calls are TRBV31 and TRBJ2-5; 10 positions match TRBD2. Per germline, CDR1 GKSSPN and CDR2 SITVG. This CDR3 has 14 amino acids. J gave up 4 bases and V 1 base, and 2 bases lay outside the gene matches. The sequenced CDR3 bases are TGTGCCTGGAGTCCGACTGGGGGGAAAGACACCCAGTAC. It codes for CAWSPTGGKDTQY. The complete CDR3 sequence is CAWSPTGGKDTQYF.

This clone has just a few counts. Gene names and germline refer to mouse. The DNA ends 1 residue before the CDR3 does, and the rest of the CDR3 is filled in from the germline J gene. The gene calls are TRBV26 and TRBJ2-1; D is unresolved. CDR1 KGHPV and CDR2 FQNQEV come from the germline V gene (reference sequence). The CDR3 length is 13 residues. The V gene lost 4 bases and the J gene lost 4 bases, with 8 bases spanning the gap. This chain's CDR3 is CASSPRLYAEQFF. CDR3 DNA, as far as it was read: TGTGCCAGCAGTCCCCGGTTGTATGCTGAGCAGTTC.

The table lists this clone with a few counts. Genes and germline are mouse. The read ends 1 residue before the CDR3 terminus; that terminus is restored from the germline J gene. The chain uses TRBV12-1 and TRBJ2-7; 7 bases line up with TRBD1. The V gene end was trimmed by 0 bases and the J gene end by 2 bases; junction bases not matched to a gene: 3. Germline CDR1 SGHSN, CDR2 HYEKVE. The CDR3 sequence is 14 residues long. CDR3 DNA, as far as it was read: TGTGCCAGCTCTCTCCGGGACAGACCCTATGAACAGTAC. Its translation: CASSLRDRPYEQY. From start to end, the CDR3 is CASSLRDRPYEQYF.